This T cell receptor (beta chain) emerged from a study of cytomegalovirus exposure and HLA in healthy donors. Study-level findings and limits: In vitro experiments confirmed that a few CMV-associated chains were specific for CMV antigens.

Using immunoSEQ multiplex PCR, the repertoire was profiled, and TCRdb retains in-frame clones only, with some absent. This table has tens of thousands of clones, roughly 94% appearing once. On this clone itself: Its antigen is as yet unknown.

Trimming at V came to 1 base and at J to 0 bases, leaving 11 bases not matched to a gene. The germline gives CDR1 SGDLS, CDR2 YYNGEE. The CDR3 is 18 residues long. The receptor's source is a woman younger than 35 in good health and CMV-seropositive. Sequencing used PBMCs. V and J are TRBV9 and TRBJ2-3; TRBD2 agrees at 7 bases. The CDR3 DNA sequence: TGTGCCAGCAGCGTAAAAGGGCGGGAGAGAACTAGCACAGATACGCAGTATTTT. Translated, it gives CASSVKGRERTSTDTQYF.